This T cell receptor beta chain was sequenced for a study of early T cells in non-severe SARS-CoV-2 infection. Germline V lookup: CDR1 ENHRY, CDR2 SYGVKD. Trimming took 6 bases from V and 7 from J; bases not matched to a gene: 8. This CDR3 is built from 15 residues. TCRdb processed the 5' RACE reads anew with MiXCR; each CDR3 protein has one entry. The sample lists roughly 58,000 distinct CDR3 sequences, around 13% occurring once. The chain has TRBV10-3 and TRBJ2-2, with TRBD2 identical over 10 bases. This TCR was sampled from an adult who was a healthcare worker with PCR-confirmed SARS-CoV-2 infection or an uninfected control (not recorded which). The specimen sequenced was whole blood. CDR3 in amino acids: CAIRAGLATIGELFF. CDR3 DNA sequence: TGTGCCATCAGGGCGGGACTAGCGACTATCGGGGAGCTGTTTTTT.